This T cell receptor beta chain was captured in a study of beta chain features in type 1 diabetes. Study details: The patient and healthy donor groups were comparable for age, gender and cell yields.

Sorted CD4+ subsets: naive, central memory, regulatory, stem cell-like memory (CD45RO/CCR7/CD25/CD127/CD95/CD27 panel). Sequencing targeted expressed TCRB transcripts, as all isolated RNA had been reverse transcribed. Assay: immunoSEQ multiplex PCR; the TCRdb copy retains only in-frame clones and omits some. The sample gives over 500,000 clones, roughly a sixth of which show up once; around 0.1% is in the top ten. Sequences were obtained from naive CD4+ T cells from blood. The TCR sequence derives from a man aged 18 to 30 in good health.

The CDR3 is CASSLSSSPAFF. The CDR3, as DNA: TGTGCCAGCAGTCTCTCGTCTTCGCCGGCTTTCTTT. This rearrangement joins TRBV28 to TRBJ1-1; D gene ambiguous. Germline V gene sequence: CDR1 MDHEN, CDR2 SYDVKM. This CDR3 is built from 12 residues. Trimming stripped 5 bases from V and 11 bases from J, with 15 bases between.